The clone carrying this T cell receptor (beta chain) was seen at least ten times. Its target is unknown. TCRdb reanalysed the RT-PCR reads using MiXCR and keeps one entry per CDR3 protein. This sample yields roughly 700,000 distinct CDR3 sequences, of which approximately 13% are seen a single time; 6% to 7% belongs to the top ten. The V gene lost 5 bases and the J gene lost 3 bases, with 16 bases spanning the gap. Per germline, CDR1 LGHDT and CDR2 YNNKEL (reference sequence). The CDR3 extends over 15 amino acids. This record belongs to a study of response to subunit inactivated influenza vaccine. Regarding the study as a whole: Few new T cells, the authors suggested, are recruited by each seasonal influenza vaccination.

This sequence was found in a man between 45 and 60 years old who received an inactivated influenza vaccine. This chain joins TRBV3-1 and TRBJ1-1; D perhaps matches TRBD1 (6 bases). The material was PBMCs from blood, obtained roughly 2 weeks before vaccination. The chain's CDR3 is CASSSGAQGHTEAFF. In DNA form, the CDR3 reads TGTGCCAGCAGCTCCGGGGCACAGGGCCACACTGAAGCTTTCTTT.